This T cell receptor (beta chain) was identified in a study of cytomegalovirus exposure and HLA in healthy donors. The study's findings and limits: Cytomegalovirus-associated TCR beta chains were listed, numbering over 150. In vitro testing confirmed a few CMV-associated chains as specific for CMV antigens. First-cohort TCR clusters were later found to tend to co-occur in the 120 or so validation repertoires.

V trimming: 6 bases; J trimming: 6 bases; junction bases outside the gene matches: 8. Germline V gene sequence: CDR1 SQVTM, CDR2 ANQGSEA. This CDR3 comprises 12 residues. In regard to this clone: Its antigen is still unknown.

The data were produced by immunoSEQ multiplex PCR, yet TCRdb's version contains in-frame clones alone and is incomplete. The repertoire includes about 56,000 clones, around nine tenths of them detected once, and roughly 1.2% sits in the top ten. The chain combines TRBV29-1 with TRBJ2-7; 7 nucleotides align to TRBD1. Sequenced: PBMCs. This clonotype was sampled from a man aged 18 to 35 in good health and CMV-seronegative. CDR3 nucleotides: TGCAGCGTACCACAGGGGACGGGCGAGCAGTACTTC. It specifies CSVPQGTGEQYF.